The entry below describes one T cell receptor beta chain. Antigen specificity is unknown. Isolation recovered at least 7 million PBMCs from every sample. With a J-beta primer mix and a sample-barcoded 5' primer, a second PCR ran about 7 to 11 cycles. Each cDNA molecule was tagged by a template-switch adaptor with 12 random nucleotides. TCRdb reprocessed the 5' RACE reads with MiXCR, giving one entry per CDR3 protein. Here the sample spans hundreds of thousands of distinct CDR3 sequences, approximately 30% being singletons. Germline CDR1 and CDR2: DFQATT and SNEGSKA (reference sequence). The ends lost 0 bases at V and 2 bases at J; junction bases unmatched: 9. CDR3 size: 16 residues. The data are from a study of blood T cells in healthy people across ages. Study-wide points: Underestimates were what the diversity estimates from one million T cells were considered to be.

V gene TRBV20-1 combines with J gene TRBJ2-7, with 8 nucleotides matching TRBD2. Sequenced material: blood. The receptor was derived from a woman older than 75 in good health. The CDR3 DNA reads TGCAGTGCTAGAGATAGGCGAGCGGGGGCCACCTACGAGCAGTACTTC. As protein: CSARDRRAGATYEQYF.